This T cell receptor (beta chain) was obtained from a study of CD8+ T cells in alopecia areata. Study-wide findings and caveats: Among the cells sequenced in scalp samples are also the resident alphabeta T cells of normal skin.

Isolated RNA was reverse transcribed into cDNA used as the sequencing template. Generated by immunoSEQ multiplex PCR, the TCRdb table keeps only in-frame clones and is missing some. Sampling found under 350,000 clones, none seen once. This clone has a handful of counts. Its antigen is currently unknown. These gene names are mouse names. The read terminates 3 residues ahead of where the CDR3 ends, so the germline J gene completes it. Sorting of pooled cutaneous lymph node cells was based on CD4, CD8alpha, NKG2D, NKG2ACE and other markers. J lost 2 bases, V lost 3 bases, and 3 bases had no gene match. The CDR3 has 16 amino acids. Per the germline V gene, CDR1 is NNHDY and CDR2 is SYVADS.

The sequence derives from a C3H/HeJ mouse with alopecia areata. The MHC haplotype of the strain is H2-k. Specimen: CD4+ T cells sorted from a lymph node. The chain has TRBV13-3 and TRBJ1-6, with 9 positions matching TRBD1. TRBJ1-6 is filed as an ORF, its function uncertain. Incomplete CDR3 DNA: TGTGCCAGCAGTGTTGGGACAGGGCCCTATAATTCGCCC. Translation gives CASSVGTGPYNSP. The entire CDR3 reads CASSVGTGPYNSPLYF.